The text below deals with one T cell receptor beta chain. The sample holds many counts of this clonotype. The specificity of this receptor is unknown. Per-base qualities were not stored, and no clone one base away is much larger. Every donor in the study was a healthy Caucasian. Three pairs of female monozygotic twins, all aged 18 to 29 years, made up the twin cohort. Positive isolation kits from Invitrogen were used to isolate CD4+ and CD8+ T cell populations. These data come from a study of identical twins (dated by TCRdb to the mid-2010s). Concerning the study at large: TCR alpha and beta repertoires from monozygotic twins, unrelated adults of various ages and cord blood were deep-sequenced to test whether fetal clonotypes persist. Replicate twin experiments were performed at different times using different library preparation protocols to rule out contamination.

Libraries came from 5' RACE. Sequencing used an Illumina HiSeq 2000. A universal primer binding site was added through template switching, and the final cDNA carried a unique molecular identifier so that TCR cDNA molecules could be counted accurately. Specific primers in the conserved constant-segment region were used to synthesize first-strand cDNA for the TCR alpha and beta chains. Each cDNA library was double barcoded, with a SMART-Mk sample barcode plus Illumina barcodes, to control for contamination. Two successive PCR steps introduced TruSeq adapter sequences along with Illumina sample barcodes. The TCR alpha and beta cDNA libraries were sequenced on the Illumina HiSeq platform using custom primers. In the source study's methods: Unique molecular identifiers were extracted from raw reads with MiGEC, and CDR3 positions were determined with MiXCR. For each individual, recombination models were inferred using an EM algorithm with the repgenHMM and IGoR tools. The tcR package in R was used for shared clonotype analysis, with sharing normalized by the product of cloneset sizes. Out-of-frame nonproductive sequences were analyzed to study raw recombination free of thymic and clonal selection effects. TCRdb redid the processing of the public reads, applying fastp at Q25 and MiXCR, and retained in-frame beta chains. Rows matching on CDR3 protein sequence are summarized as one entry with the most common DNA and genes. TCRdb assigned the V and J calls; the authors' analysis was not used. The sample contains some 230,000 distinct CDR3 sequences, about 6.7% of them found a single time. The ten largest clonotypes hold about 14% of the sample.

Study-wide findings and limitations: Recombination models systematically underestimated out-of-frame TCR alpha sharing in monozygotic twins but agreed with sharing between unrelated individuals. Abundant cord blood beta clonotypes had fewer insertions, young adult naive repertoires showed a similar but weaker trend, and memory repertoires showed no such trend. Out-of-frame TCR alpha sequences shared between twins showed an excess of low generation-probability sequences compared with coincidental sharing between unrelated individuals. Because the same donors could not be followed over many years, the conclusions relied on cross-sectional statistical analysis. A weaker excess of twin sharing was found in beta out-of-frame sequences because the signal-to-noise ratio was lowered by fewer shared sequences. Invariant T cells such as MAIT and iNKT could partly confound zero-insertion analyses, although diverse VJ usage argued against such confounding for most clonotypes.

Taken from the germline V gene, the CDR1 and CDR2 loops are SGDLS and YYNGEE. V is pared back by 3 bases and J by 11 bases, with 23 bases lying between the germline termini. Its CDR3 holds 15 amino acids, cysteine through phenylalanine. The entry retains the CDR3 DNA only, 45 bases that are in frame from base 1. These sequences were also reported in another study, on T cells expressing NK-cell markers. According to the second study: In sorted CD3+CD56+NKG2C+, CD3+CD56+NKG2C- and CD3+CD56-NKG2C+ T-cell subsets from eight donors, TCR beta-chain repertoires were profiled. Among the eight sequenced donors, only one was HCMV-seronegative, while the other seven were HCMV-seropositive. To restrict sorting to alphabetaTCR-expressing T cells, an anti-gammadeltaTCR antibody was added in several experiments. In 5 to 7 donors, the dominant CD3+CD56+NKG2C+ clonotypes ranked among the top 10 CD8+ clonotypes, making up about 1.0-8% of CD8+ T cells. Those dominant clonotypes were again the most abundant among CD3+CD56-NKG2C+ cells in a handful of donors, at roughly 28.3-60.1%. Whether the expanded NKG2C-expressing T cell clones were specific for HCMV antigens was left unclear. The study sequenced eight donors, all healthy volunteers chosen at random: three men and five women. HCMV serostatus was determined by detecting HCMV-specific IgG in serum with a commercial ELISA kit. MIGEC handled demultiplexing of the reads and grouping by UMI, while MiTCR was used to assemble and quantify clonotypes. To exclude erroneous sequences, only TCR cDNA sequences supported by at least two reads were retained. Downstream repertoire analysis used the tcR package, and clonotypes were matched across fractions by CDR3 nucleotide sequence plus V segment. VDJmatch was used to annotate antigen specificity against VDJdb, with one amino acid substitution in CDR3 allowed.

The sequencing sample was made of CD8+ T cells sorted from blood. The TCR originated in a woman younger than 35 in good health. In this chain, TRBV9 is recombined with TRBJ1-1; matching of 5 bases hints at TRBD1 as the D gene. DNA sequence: TGTGCCAGCAGCGCCTATAACAGGCTCGAGGAGGGCGCTTTCTTT. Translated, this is CASSAYNRLEEGAFF.